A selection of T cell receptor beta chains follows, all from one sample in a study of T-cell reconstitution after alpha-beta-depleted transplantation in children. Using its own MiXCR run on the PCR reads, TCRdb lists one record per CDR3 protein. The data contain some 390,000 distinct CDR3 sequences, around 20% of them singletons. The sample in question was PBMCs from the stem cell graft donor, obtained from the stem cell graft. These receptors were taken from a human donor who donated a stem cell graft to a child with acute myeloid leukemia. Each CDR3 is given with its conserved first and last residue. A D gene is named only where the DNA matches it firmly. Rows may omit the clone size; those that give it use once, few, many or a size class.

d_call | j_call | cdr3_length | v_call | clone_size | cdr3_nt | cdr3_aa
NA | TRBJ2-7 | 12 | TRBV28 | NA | TGTGCCAGCAGTGTGGACTCCTACGAGCAGTACTTC | CASSVDSYEQYF
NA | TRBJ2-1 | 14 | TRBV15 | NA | TGTGCCACCAGCACGAGGCAGGGGTTGAATGAGCAGTTCTTC | CATSTRQGLNEQFF
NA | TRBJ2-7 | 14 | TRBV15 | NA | TGTGCCACCACAAGGACATTAACCTCCTACGAGCAGTACTTC | CATTRTLTSYEQYF
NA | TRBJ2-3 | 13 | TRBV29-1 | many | TGCAGCGTTCTTAAAACCTACACAGATACGCAGTATTTT | CSVLKTYTDTQYF
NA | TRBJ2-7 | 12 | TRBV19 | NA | TGTGCCAGTAGTAGCGACGATCAAGAGCAGTACTTC | CASSSDDQEQYF
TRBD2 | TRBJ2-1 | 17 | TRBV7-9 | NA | TGTGCCAGCAGCTTAAGTTCCGGGACTAGCGTCTACAATGAGCAGTTCTTC | CASSLSSGTSVYNEQFF
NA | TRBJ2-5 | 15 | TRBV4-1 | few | TGCGCCAGCAGCCAAGCATTAGCGGAGGGGGAGACCCAGTACTTC | CASSQALAEGETQYF
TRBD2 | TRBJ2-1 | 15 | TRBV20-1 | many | TGCAGTGCCTCGTTCGGACTAGCTAACTACAATGAGCAGTTCTTC | CSASFGLANYNEQFF
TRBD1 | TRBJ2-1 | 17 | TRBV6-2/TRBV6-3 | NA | TGTGCCAGCAGTTACCTCCGGGACAGGGTCTTCTTCAATGAGCAGTTCTTC | CASSYLRDRVFFNEQFF
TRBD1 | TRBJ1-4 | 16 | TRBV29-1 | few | TGCAGCGCTACTAGGACAGGGAGTGCGACTAATGAAAAACTGTTTTTT | CSATRTGSATNEKLFF
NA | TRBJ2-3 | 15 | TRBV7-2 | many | TGTGCCAGCAGCCTAGGTTCCGGATGGGCAGATACGCAGTATTTT | CASSLGSGWADTQYF
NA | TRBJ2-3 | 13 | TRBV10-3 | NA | TGTGCCATCAGTGAGCGGGAGACAGATACGCAGTATTTT | CAISERETDTQYF
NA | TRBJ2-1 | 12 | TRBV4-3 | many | TGCGCCAGCAGCCGACAGACAGGTGAGCAGTTCTTC | CASSRQTGEQFF
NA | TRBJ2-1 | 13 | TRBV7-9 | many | TGTGCCAGCAGCTTAGCCCCCTACAATGAGCAGTTCTTC | CASSLAPYNEQFF
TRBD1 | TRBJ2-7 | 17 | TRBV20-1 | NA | TGCAGTGCTAGAGATTTGGCTCGAGGACAGGTAACCTACGAGCAGTACTTC | CSARDLARGQVTYEQYF
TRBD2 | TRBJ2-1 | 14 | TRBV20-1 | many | TGCAGGCCCGGGGGACTAGCGGGAGTAGTTGAGCAGTTCTTC | CRPGGLAGVVEQFF
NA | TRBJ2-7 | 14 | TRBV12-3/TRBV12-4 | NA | TGTGCCAGCAGTTTTAATAGAAACTCCTACGAGCAGTACTTC | CASSFNRNSYEQYF
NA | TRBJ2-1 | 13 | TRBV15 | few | TGTGCCACCAGCAGGGGGATCGAGGGTGAGCAGTTCTTC | CATSRGIEGEQFF
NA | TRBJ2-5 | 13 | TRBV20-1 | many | TGCAGTGCTCTGACCTGGTACCAAGAGACCCAGTACTTC | CSALTWYQETQYF
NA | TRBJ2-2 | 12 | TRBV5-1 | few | TGCGCCAGCAGCTGGGACAAAGGGGAGCTGTTTTTT | CASSWDKGELFF
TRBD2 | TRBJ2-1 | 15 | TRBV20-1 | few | TGCAGTGCTAGTGCCTTACTAGCGGCCTACAATGAGCAGTTCTTC | CSASALLAAYNEQFF
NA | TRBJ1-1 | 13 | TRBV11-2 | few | TGTGCCAGCAGGCGAAACTTGAACACTGAAGCTTTCTTT | CASRRNLNTEAFF
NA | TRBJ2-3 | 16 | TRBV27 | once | TGTGCCAGCAGTTTGGGGGGGCCCCCGGTGACAGATACGCAGTATTTT | CASSLGGPPVTDTQYF
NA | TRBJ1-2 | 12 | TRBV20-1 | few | TGCAGTGCTAGAGGGGGTTCGTATGGCTACACCTTC | CSARGGSYGYTF
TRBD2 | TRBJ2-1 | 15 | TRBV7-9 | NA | TGTGCCAGCAGCTTGACTAGCGGGCTATACAATGAGCAGTTCTTC | CASSLTSGLYNEQFF
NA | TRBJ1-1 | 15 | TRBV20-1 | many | TGCAGTGCTAGAGTCCGTGGGGACACGAACACTGAAGCTTTCTTT | CSARVRGDTNTEAFF
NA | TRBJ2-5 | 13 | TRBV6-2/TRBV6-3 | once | TGTGCCAGCAGACCGAGGGTGGGAGAGACCCAGTACTTC | CASRPRVGETQYF
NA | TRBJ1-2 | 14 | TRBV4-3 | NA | TGCGCCAGCAGCCAAAGACGGGGGATCTATGGCTACACCTTC | CASSQRRGIYGYTF
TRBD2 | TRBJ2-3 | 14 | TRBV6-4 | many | TGTGCCAGCAGTGAGAAGCGGGAGACAGATACGCAGTATTTT | CASSEKRETDTQYF
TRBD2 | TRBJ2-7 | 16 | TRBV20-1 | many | TGCAGTGCTGGTGACCTAGCGGGAGGTCTCTACTACGAGCAGTACTTC | CSAGDLAGGLYYEQYF
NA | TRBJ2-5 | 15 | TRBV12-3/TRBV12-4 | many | TGTGCCAGCAGTTTAGGACTAGGCGTAGGAGAGACCCAGTACTTC | CASSLGLGVGETQYF
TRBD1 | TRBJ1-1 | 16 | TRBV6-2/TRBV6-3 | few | TGTGCCAGCAGTTACCGGACAGGCGGGCCGAACACTGAAGCTTTCTTT | CASSYRTGGPNTEAFF
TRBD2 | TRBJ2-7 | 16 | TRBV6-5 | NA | TGTGCCAGCCAAGAGCCGATTACTAGCGGGTCCTACGAGCAGTACTTC | CASQEPITSGSYEQYF
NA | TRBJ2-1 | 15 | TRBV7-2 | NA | TGTGCCAGCAGCTCCCCCGGGACTTCGAACAATGAGCAGTTCTTC | CASSSPGTSNNEQFF
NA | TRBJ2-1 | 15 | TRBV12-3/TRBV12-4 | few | TGTGCCAGCAGTTCACAGGGTGCCCTTCACAATGAGCAGTTCTTC | CASSSQGALHNEQFF
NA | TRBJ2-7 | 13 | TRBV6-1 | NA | TGTGCCAGCAGCGCGGGCCCCGTCGCCGAGCAGTACTTC | CASSAGPVAEQYF
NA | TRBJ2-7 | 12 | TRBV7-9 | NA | TGTGCCAGCGTGTCCGTTTCCTACGAGCAGTACTTC | CASVSVSYEQYF
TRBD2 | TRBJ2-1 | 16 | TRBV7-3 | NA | TGTGCCAGCAGCTTAACGCGTAGCGGGAGAGGGAATGAGCAGTTCTTC | CASSLTRSGRGNEQFF
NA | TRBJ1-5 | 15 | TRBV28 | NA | TGTGCCAGCAGGCGACTGTATGGGGACAATCAGCCCCAGCATTTT | CASRRLYGDNQPQHF
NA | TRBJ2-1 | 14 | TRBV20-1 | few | TGCAGTGCTATAGGGGCCTCTAGCGTCAATGAGCAGTTCTTC | CSAIGASSVNEQFF
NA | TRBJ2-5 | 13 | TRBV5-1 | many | TGTGCCAGCAGTCTAGGGGGGGAAGAGACCCAGTACTTC | CASSLGGEETQYF
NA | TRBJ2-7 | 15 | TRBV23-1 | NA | TGCGCCAGCCAAACAAGGGGCAGGGGGGTCTACGAGCAGTACTTC | CASQTRGRGVYEQYF
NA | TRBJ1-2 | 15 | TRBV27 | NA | TGTGCCAGCAGCGGGGCGGGGGGCCTTAACTATGGCTACACCTTC | CASSGAGGLNYGYTF
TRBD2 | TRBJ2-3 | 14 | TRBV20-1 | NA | TGCAGTGCTAGAGGGTGGCGGGAGCCAGATACGCAGTATTTT | CSARGWREPDTQYF
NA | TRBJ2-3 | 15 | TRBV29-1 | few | TGCAGCGTTGAGAGGGACATGGGTAGCACAGATACGCAGTATTTT | CSVERDMGSTDTQYF
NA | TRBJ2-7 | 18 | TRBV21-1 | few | TGTGCCAGCAGCAAAAACCTTAGAGGGAAGACTATCACCTACGAGCAGTACTTC | CASSKNLRGKTITYEQYF
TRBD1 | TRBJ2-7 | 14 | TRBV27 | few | TGTGCCAGCAGTTCGACAGGGGGACGGTACGAGCAGTACTTC | CASSSTGGRYEQYF
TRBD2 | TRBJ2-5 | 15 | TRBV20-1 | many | TGCAGTGCCCACCTACTAGCGGGAGATGGAGAGACCCAGTACTTC | CSAHLLAGDGETQYF
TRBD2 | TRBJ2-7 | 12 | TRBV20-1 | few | TGCAGTGCCCCTAGCGGGAGGTACGAGCAGTACTTC | CSAPSGRYEQYF
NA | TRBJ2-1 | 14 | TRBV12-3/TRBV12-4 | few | TGTGCCAGCAGCATCCGGACAGTCTACAATGAGCAGTTCTTC | CASSIRTVYNEQFF
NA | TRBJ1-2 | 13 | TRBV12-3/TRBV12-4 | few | TGTGCCAGCAACCCCCACGCGACAGGTGGCTACACCTTC | CASNPHATGGYTF
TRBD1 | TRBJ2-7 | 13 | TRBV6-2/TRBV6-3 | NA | TGTGCCAGCGGACAGGGGAGTTCCTACGAGCAGTACTTC | CASGQGSSYEQYF
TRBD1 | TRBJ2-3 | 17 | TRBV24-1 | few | TGTGCCACCAGTGACACCGGGACAGGGATTTCGACAGATACGCAGTATTTT | CATSDTGTGISTDTQYF